This T cell receptor (beta chain) was captured in a study of shared clonotypes between healthy human individuals. TCRdb's copy holds only in-frame clones and misses some; the assay was immunoSEQ multiplex PCR. This sample carries approximately 2,000,000 clones, roughly 93% of them seen once, and the ten largest clones take about 1.6%. Naive CD8 cells comprised CD45RO-negative, CCR7-positively selected cells, excluding terminally differentiated effector memory CD45RA+ cells. Each donor was a Caucasian adult residing in Nashville, Tennessee. CDR3 length: 16 amino acids. The germline CDR1 and CDR2 sequences are SEHNR and FQNEAQ (reference sequence). The V segment lost 4 bases and the J segment 2 bases; nucleotides outside the gene matches: 5.

The receptor was derived from a man aged 18 to 30 in good health. Some clones in this sample may be carry-over from other donors' samples. V is TRBV7-9 and J is TRBJ2-3, with 11 positions matching TRBD2. The source material was naive CD8+ T cells from PBMCs. The CDR3 DNA is TGTGCCAGCAGCTCGGGACTAGCGGAACCCACAGATACGCAGTATTTT. Amino acids: CASSSGLAEPTDTQYF.